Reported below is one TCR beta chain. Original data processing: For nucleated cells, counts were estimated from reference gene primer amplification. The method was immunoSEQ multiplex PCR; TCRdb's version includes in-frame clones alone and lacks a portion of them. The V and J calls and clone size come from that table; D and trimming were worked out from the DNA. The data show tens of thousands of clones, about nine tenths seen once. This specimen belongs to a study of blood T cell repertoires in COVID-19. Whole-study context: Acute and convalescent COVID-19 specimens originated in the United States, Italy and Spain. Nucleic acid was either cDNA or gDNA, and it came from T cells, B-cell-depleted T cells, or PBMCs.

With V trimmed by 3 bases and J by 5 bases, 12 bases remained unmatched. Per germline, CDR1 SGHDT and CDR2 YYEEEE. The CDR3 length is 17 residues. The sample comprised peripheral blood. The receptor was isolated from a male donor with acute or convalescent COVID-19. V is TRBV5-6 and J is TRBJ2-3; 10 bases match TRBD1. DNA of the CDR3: TGTGCCAGCAGCTCGCTTGCCGGGACAGGGGCAAGAGATACGCAGTATTTT. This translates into CASSSLAGTGARDTQYF.